This section outlines one T cell receptor (beta chain) sequence together with its context. The antigen remains unidentified. This specimen belongs to a study of CD8+ T cells in alopecia areata. Across the whole study: Administration of oral tofacitinib to treated patients was at 5 to 10 mg twice daily.

Trimming left V 4 bases short and J 2 bases short, with 14 bases between. The CDR3 totals 15 residues. Per germline, CDR1 LGHNA and CDR2 YNFKEQ. Study-wide results and limits: Affected scalp, especially in alopecia totalis/universalis, had a higher clonality than normal scalp did. Among the cells sequenced in scalp samples are also the resident alphabeta T cells of normal skin.

Extraction and reverse transcription of RNA yielded cDNA as the sequencing template. The repertoire was sequenced with immunoSEQ multiplex PCR; TCRdb's copy has only in-frame clones and lacks some. The table records around 140,000 clones, roughly 53% of them present only once. The chain recombines TRBV4-2 with TRBJ1-2, with D maybe TRBD1 (6 bases). This material consisted of CD4+ T cells sorted from blood, taken at week 0. The source is a human donor with alopecia areata. For the CDR3, the DNA is TGTGCCAGCAGCCTGGCGGGTACAGGGAACTATGGCTACACCTTC. It encodes CASSLAGTGNYGYTF.